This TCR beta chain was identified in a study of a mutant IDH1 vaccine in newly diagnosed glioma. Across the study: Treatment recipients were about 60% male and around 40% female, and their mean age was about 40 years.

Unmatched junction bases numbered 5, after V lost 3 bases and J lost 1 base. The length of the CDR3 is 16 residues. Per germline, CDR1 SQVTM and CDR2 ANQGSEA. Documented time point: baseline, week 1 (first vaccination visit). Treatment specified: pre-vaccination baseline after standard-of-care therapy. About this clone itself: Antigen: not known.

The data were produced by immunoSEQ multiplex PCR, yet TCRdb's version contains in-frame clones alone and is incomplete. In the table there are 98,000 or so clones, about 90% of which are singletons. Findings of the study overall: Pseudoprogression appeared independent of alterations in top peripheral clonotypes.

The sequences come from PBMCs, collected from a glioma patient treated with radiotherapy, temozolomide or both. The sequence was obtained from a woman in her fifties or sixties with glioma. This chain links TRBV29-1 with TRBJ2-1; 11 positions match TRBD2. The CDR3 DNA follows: TGCAGCGTTGACCAAGGGACTAGCGGTTCCTACAATGAGCAGTTCTTC. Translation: CSVDQGTSGSYNEQFF.